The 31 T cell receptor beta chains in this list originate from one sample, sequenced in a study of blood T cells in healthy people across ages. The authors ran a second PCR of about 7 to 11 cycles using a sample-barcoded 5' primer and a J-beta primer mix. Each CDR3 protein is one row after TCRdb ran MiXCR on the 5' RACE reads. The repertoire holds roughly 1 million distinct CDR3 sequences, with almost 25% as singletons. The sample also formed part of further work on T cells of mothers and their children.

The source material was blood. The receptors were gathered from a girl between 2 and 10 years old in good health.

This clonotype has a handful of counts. The CDR3 sequence is CASSARDSYGYTF. In DNA form, the CDR3 reads TGTGCCAGCAGCGCCCGGGACAGCTATGGCTACACCTTC. The rearrangement links TRBV9 to TRBJ1-2, with 7 bases that match TRBD1. This CDR3 spans 13 amino acids. Germline lookup yields CDR1 SGDLS and CDR2 YYNGEE. V was clipped by 3 bases and J by 4 bases; unmatched bases: 3. The entire variable domain, with the rest obtained from reference TRBV9 and TRBJ1-2, is as follows: DSGVTQTPKHLITATGQRVTLRCSPRSGDLSVYWYQQSLDQGLQFLIQYYNGEERAKGNILERFSAQQFPDLHSELNLSSLELGDSALYFCASSARDSYGYTFGSGTRLTVV.

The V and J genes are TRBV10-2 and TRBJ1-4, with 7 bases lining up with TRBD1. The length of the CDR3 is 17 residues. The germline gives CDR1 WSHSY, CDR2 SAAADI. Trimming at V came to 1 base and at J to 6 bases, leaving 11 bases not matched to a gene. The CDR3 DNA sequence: TGCGCCAGCAGTGAGTTGAATCGACAGGGTGGCTATGAAAAACTGTTTTTT. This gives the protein CASSELNRQGGYEKLFF.

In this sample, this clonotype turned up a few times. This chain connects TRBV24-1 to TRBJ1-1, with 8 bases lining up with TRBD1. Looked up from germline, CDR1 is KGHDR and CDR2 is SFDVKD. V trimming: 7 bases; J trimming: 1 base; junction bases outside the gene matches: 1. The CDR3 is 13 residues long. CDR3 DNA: TGTGCCACCAGGACAGGGGAGAACACTGAAGCTTTCTTT. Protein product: CATRTGENTEAFF.

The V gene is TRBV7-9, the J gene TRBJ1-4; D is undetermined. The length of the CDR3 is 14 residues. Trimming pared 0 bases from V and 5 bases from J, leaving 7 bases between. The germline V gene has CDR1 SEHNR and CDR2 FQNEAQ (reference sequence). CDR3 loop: CASSLAQKNEKLFF. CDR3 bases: TGTGCCAGCAGCTTAGCACAGAAGAATGAAAAACTGTTTTTT.

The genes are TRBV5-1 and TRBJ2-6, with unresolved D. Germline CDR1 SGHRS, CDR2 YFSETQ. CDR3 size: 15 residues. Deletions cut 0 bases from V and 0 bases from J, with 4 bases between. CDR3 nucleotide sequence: TGCGCCAGCAGCTTGGATAACTCTGGGGCCAACGTCCTGACTTTC. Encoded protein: CASSLDNSGANVLTF.

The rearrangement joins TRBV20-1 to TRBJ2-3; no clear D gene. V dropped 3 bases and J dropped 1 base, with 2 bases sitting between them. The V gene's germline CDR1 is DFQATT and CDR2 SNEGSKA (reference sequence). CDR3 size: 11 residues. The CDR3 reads CSASGTDTQYF. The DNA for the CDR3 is TGCAGTGCTAGTGGCACAGATACGCAGTATTTT.

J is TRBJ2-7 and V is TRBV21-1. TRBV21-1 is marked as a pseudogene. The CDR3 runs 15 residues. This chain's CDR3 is CASSKVEESSYEQYF. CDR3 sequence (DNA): TGTGCCAGCAGCAAGGTCGAGGAAAGCTCCTACGAGCAGTACTTC.

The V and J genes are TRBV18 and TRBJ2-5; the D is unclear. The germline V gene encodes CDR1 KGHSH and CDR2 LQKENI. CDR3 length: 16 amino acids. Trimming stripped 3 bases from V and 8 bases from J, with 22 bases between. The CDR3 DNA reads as TGTGCCAGCTCACCGACAATAGGACCTTCCCTAGGCACCCAGTACTTC. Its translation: CASSPTIGPSLGTQYF.

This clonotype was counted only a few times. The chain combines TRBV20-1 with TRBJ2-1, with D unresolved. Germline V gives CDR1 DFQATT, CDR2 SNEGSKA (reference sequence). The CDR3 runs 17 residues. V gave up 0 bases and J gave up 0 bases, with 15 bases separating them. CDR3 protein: CSARELRAVSSYNEQFF. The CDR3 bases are TGCAGTGCTAGAGAACTTAGGGCTGTCTCCTCCTACAATGAGCAGTTCTTC.

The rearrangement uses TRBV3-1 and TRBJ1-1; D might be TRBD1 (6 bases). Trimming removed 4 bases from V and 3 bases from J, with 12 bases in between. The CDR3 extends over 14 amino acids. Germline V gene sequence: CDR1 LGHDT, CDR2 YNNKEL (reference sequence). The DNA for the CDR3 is TGTGCCAGCAGCCGCAGGGGAGGGGACACTGAAGCTTTCTTT. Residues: CASSRRGGDTEAFF.

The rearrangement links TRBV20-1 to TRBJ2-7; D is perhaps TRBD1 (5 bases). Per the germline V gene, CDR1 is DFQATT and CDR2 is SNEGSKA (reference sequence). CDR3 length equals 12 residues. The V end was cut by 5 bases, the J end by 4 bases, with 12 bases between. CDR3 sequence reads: CSAGPRTYEQYF. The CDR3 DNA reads TGCAGTGCTGGACCTAGGACATACGAGCAGTACTTC.

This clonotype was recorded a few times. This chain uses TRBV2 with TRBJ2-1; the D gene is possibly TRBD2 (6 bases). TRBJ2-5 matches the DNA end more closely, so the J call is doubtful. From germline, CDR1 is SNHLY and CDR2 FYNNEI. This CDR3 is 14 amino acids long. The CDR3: CASSGREKGETQYF. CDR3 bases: TGTGCCAGCAGTGGACGGGAGAAGGGAGAGACCCAGTACTTC.

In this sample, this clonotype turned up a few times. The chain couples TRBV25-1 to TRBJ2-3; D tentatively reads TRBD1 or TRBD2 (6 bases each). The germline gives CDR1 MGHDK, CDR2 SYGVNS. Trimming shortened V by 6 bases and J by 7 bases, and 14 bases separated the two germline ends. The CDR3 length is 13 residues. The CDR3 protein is CASSPGGGYTQYF. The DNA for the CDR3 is TGTGCCAGCAGCCCTGGAGGGGGATATACGCAGTATTTT.

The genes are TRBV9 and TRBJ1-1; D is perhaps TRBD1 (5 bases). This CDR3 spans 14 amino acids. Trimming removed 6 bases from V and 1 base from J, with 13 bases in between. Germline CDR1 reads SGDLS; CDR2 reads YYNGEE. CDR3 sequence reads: CASTLGRANTEAFF. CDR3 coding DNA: TGTGCCAGCACCCTAGGCAGGGCGAACACTGAAGCTTTCTTT. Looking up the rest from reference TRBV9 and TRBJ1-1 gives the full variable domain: DSGVTQTPKHLITATGQRVTLRCSPRSGDLSVYWYQQSLDQGLQFLIQYYNGEERAKGNILERFSAQQFPDLHSELNLSSLELGDSALYFCASTLGRANTEAFFGQGTRLTVV.

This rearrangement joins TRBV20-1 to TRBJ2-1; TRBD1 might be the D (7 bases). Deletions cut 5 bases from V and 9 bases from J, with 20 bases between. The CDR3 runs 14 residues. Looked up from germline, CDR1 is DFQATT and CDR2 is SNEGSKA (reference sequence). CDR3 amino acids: CSASRDSGLGEQFF. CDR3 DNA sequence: TGCAGTGCTTCGCGGGACAGCGGTTTGGGTGAGCAGTTCTTC.

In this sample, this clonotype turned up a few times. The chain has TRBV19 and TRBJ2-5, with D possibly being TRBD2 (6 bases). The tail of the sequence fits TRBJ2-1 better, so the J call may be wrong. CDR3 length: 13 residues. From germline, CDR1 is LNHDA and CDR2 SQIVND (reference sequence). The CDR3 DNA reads TGTGCCAGTAGGGGCGGGGAAAGGAATGAGCAGTTCTTC. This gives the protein CASRGGERNEQFF.

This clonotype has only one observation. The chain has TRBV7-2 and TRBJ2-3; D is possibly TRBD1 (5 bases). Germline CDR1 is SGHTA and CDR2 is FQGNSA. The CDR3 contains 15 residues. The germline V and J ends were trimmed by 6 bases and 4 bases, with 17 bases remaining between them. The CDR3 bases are TGTGCCAGCAGTTTCCGCATCCTAGGGGCAGATACGCAGTATTTT. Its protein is CASSFRILGADTQYF.

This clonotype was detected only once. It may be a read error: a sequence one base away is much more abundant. The CDR3 DNA follows: TGTGCCAGCAGCGTAGAAGGGGCCGGGGAGCTGTTTTTT. This translates into CASSVEGAGELFF. The rearrangement links TRBV7-3 to TRBJ2-2, with D perhaps TRBD1 (5 bases). Trimming took off 5 bases at V and 6 bases at J, with 10 bases between the two ends. This CDR3 has 13 amino acids. Germline V gene sequence: CDR1 SGHTA, CDR2 FQGTGA.

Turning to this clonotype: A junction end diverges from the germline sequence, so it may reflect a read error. For the CDR3, the DNA is TGCAGCGCTAGAGATCCCAGGGAGGGAGAGACCCAGTACTTC. As protein: CSARDPREGETQYF. V and J are TRBV20-1 and TRBJ2-5; 7 bases are a match to TRBD2. This CDR3 comprises 14 residues. Germline CDR1 and CDR2: DFQATT and SNEGSKA (reference sequence).

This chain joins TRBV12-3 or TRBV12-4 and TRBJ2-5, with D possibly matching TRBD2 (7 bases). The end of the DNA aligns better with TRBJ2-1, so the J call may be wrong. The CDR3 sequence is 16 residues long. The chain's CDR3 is CASSVGGGARSEWQFF. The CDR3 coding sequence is TGTGCCAGCAGTGTCGGAGGGGGGGCGCGATCGGAATGGCAGTTCTTC.

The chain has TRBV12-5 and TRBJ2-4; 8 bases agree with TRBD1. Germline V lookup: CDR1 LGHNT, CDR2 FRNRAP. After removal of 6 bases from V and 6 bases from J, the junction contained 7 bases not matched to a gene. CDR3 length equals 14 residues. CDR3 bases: TGTGCTAGTGGGACAGGGGTCTGGGGAAACATTCAGTACTTC. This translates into CASGTGVWGNIQYF.

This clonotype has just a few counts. This CDR3 is CASSLEGHGEQFF. In DNA form, the CDR3 reads TGTGCCAGCAGTTTAGAGGGCCACGGTGAGCAGTTCTTC. J is TRBJ2-1 and V is TRBV12-3 or TRBV12-4; D is uncertain. Between the trimmed V and J ends, which lost 1 base and 9 bases, there was a span of 10 bases. This CDR3 has 13 residues.

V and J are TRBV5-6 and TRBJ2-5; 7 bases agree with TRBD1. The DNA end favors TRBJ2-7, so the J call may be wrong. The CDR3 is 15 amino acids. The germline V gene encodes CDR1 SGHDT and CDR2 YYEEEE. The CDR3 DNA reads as TGTGCCAGCAGCTTGGTACAGGGGAAGGGCTACGAGCAGTACTTC. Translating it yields CASSLVQGKGYEQYF.

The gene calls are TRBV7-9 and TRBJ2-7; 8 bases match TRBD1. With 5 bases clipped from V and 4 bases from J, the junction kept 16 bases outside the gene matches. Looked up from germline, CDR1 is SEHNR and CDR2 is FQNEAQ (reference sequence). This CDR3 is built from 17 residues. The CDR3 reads CASSVWMGTGGVYEQYF. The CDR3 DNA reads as TGTGCCAGCAGCGTATGGATGGGGACAGGAGGAGTGTACGAGCAGTACTTC.

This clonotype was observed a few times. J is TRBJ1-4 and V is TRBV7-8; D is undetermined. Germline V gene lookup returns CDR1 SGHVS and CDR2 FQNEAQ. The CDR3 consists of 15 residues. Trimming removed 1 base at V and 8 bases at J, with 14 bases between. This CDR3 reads CASSLGEHQAEKLFF. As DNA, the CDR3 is TGTGCCAGCAGCTTAGGGGAACACCAGGCCGAAAAACTGTTTTTT.

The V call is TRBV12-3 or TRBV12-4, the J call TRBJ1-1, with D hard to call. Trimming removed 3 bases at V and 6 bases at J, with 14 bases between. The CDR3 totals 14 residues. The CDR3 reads CASSFTSGGAEAFF. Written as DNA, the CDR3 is TGTGCCAGCAGTTTTACGTCGGGAGGCGCTGAAGCTTTCTTT.

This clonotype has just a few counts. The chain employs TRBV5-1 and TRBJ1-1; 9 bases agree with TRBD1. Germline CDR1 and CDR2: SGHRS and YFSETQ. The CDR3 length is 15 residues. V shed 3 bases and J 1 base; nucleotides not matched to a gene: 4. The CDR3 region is CASSWGTGTNTEAFF. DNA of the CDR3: TGCGCCAGCAGCTGGGGGACAGGGACGAACACTGAAGCTTTCTTT. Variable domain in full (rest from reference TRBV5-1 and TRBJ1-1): KAGVTQTPRYLIKTRGQQVTLSCSPISGHRSVSWYQQTPGQGLQFLFEYFSETQRNKGNFPGRFSGRQFSNSRSEMNVSTLELGDSALYLCASSWGTGTNTEAFFGQGTRLTVV.

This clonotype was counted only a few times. In DNA, the CDR3 is TGCGCCAGCAGCTTCCCCGGGACAGGGGATGAGCAGTTCTTC. The encoded protein is CASSFPGTGDEQFF. This sequence joins TRBV5-1 and TRBJ2-1; 10 bases agree with TRBD1. The CDR3 loop spans 14 amino acids. The germline V gene has CDR1 SGHRS and CDR2 YFSETQ. Trimming at V came to 2 bases and at J to 8 bases, leaving 4 bases not matched to a gene.

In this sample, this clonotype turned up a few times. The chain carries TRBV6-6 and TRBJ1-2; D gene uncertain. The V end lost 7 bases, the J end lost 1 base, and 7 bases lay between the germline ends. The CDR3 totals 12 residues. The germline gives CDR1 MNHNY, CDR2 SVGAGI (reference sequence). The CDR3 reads CASTRDNYGYTF. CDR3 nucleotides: TGTGCCAGCACAAGGGATAACTATGGCTACACCTTC.

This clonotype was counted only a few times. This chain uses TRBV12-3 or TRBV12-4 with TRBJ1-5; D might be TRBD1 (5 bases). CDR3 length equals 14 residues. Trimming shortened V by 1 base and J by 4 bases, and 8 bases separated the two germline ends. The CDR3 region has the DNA TGTGCCAGCAGTTTAGTCGACAGAAATCAGCCCCAGCATTTT. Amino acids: CASSLVDRNQPQHF.

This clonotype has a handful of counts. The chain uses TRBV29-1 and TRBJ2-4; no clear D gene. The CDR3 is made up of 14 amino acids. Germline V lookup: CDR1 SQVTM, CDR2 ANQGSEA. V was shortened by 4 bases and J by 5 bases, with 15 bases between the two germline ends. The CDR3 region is CSVAPRRGQNIQYF. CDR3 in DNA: TGCAGCGTTGCCCCGCGGAGAGGTCAAAACATTCAGTACTTC. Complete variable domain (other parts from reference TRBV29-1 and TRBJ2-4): SAVISQKPSRDICQRGTSLTIQCQVDSQVTMMFWYRQQPGQSLTLIATANQGSEATYESGFVIDKFPISRPNLTFSTLTVSNMSPEDSSIYLCSVAPRRGQNIQYFGAGTRLSVL.